The 5 T cell receptor beta chains reported below all come from one sample, sequenced in a study of T-cell reconstitution after alpha-beta-depleted transplantation in children. The authors prepared the TCRbeta library with unique molecular identifiers. TCRdb passed the PCR reads through MiXCR, listing each CDR3 protein once. The sample lists approximately 490,000 distinct CDR3 sequences, roughly 10% occurring once. Here the sequenced sample was PBMCs, taken before TCRalphabeta/CD19-depleted stem cell transplant. All receptors derive from a child aged 2 to 15 with inherited bone marrow failure, due to receive a stem cell transplant.

This clonotype occurred a few times. The chain's CDR3 is CASSQDSDEQFF. CDR3 nucleotides: TGTGCCAGCAGTCAGGACTCGGATGAGCAGTTCTTC. The chain is built from TRBV2 and TRBJ2-1; tentative D call: TRBD2 (5 bases). The CDR3 has 12 residues. CDR1 and CDR2 from the germline V gene are SNHLY and FYNNEI. The ends were cut back, 5 bases at V and 8 bases at J, with 10 bases in the middle.

The chain has TRBV6-2 or TRBV6-3 and TRBJ2-2; unclear D gene. Germline values: CDR1 MNHEY, CDR2 SVGEGT. There are 13 residues in the CDR3. Deletions cut 2 bases from V and 5 bases from J, with 6 bases between. The DNA of the CDR3 is TGTGCCAGCAGTTACCCTATGACCGGGGAGCTGTTTTTT. It is translated as CASSYPMTGELFF.

This clonotype was counted ten times or more. V and J are TRBV27 and TRBJ2-7, with 9 nucleotides matching TRBD2. The germline CDR1 and CDR2 sequences are MNHEY and SMNVEV (reference sequence). After removal of 4 bases from V and 0 bases from J, the junction contained 7 bases not matched to a gene. The CDR3 covers 16 residues. The CDR3 sequence: CASSSRLAVSSYEQYF. For the CDR3, the DNA is TGTGCCAGCAGTTCGCGACTAGCGGTAAGCTCCTACGAGCAGTACTTC.

J is TRBJ2-7 and V is TRBV15, with a weak D call TRBD2 (5 bases). CDR3 length: 14 amino acids. V dropped 7 bases and J dropped 0 bases, with 13 bases sitting between them. Germline CDR1 and CDR2: LNHNV and YYDKDF (reference sequence). Written as DNA, the CDR3 is TGTGCCACCACCGCGGTGAGGGACTCCTACGAGCAGTACTTC. Translation: CATTAVRDSYEQYF.

This clonotype has ten or more counts. The rearrangement links TRBV5-1 to TRBJ2-2; possibly TRBD2 for D (6 bases). This CDR3 has 15 residues. V lost 5 bases, J lost 3 bases, and 14 bases lay in between. CDR1 SGHRS and CDR2 YFSETQ come from the germline V gene. The CDR3 here is CASSRGSSDTGELFF. In DNA form, the CDR3 reads TGCGCCAGCAGTAGAGGTTCTAGCGACACCGGGGAGCTGTTTTTT.